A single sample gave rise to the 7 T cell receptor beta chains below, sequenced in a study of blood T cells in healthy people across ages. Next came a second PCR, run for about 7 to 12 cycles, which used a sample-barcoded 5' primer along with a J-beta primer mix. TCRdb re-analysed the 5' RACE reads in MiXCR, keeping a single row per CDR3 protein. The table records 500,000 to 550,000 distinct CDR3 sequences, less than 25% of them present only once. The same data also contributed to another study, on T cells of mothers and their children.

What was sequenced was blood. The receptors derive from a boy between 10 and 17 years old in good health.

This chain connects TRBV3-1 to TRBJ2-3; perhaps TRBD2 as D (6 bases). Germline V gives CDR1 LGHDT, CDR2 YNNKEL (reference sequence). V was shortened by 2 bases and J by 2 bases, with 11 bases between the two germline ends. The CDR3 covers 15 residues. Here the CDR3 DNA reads TGTGCCAGCAGCCAACGACTAGTGGACACAGATACGCAGTATTTT. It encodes CASSQRLVDTDTQYF.

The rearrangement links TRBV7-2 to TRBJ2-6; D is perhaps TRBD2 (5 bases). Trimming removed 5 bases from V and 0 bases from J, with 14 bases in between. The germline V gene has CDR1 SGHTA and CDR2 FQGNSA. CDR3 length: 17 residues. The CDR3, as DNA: TGTGCCAGCAGCCCTGAGTCCGGGAACTCTGGGGCCAACGTCCTGACTTTC. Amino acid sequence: CASSPESGNSGANVLTF.

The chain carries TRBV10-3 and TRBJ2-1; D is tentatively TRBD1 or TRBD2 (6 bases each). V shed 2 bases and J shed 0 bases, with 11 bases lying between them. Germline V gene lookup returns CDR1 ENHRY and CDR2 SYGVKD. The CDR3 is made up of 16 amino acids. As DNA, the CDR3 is TGTGCCATCAGTGAGGCGGGGACAAGCTCCTACAATGAGCAGTTCTTC. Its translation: CAISEAGTSSYNEQFF.

CDR3 in DNA: TGTGCCAGCAGCTTAGCGCTAACGGAAGGCTACACCTTC. Its protein is CASSLALTEGYTF. The rearrangement joins TRBV7-2 to TRBJ1-2; D unclear. CDR1 is SGHTA, CDR2 FQGNSA, per germline. V was shortened by 0 bases and J by 8 bases, with 10 bases between the two germline ends. This CDR3 region has 13 residues.

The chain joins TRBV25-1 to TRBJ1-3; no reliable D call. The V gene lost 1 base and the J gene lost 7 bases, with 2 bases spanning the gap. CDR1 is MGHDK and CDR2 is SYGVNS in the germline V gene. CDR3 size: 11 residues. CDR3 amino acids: CASSESNTIYF. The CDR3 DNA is TGTGCCAGCAGTGAATCCAACACCATATATTTT.

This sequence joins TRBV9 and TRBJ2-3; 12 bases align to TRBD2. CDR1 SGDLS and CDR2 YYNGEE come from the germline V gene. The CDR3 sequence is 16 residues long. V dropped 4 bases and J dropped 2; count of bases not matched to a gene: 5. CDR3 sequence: CASSHPSGGATDTQYF. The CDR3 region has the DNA TGTGCCAGCAGCCACCCTAGCGGGGGGGCCACAGATACGCAGTATTTT.

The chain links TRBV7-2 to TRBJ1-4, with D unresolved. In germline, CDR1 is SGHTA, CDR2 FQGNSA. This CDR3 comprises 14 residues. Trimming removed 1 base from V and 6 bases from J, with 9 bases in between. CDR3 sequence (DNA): TGTGCCAGCAGCTTAGTAGCGCTTGATGAAAAACTGTTTTTT. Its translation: CASSLVALDEKLFF.